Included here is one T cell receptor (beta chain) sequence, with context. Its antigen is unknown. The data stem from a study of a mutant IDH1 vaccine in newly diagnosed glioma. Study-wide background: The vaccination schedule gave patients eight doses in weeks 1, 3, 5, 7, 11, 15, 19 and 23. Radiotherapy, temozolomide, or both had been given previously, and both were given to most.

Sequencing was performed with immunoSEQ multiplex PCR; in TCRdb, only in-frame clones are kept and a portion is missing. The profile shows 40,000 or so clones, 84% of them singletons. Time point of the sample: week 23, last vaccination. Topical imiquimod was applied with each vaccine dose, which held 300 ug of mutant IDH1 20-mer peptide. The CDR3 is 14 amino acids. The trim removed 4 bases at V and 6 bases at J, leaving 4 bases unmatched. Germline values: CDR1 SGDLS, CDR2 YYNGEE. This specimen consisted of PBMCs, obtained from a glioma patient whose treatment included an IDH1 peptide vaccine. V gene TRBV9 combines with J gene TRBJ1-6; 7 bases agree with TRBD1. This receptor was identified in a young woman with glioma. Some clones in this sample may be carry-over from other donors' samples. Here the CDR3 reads CASSPTGINSPLHF. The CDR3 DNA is TGTGCCAGCAGCCCGACAGGGATTAATTCACCCCTCCACTTT.